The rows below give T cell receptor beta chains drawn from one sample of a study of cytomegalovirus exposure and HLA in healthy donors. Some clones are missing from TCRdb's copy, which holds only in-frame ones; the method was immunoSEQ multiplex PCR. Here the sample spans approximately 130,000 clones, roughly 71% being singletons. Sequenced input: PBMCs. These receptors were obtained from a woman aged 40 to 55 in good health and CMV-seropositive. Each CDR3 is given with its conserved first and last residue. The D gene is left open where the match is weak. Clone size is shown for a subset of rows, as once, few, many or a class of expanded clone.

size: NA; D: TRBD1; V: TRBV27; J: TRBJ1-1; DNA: TGTGCCAGCAGTTCTCGGACAGGGGTTGGGGACACTGAAGCTTTCTTT; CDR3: CASSSRTGVGDTEAFF
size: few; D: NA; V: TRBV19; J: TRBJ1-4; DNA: TGTGCCAGTAGTATCGACTCGGATACCAAACTGTTTTTT; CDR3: CASSIDSDTKLFF
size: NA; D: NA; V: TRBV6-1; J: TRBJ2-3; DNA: TGTGCCAGCAGTGATTACCTACAGGACCGCACAGATACGCAGTATTTT; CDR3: CASSDYLQDRTDTQYF
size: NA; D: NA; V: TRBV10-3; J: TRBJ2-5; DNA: TGTGCCATCAGTGAGCCCCCCGGAGAGACCCAGTACTTC; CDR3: CAISEPPGETQYF
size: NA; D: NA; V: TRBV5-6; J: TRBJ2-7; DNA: TGTGCCAGCAGCTTGGCTGCGACTCCCGTGATCAACGAGCAGTACTTC; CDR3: CASSLAATPVINEQYF
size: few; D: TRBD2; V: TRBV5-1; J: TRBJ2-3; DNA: TGCGCCAGCAGCTCCGGACTAGCGGGGGGGGGAGATACGCAGTATTTT; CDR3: CASSSGLAGGGDTQYF
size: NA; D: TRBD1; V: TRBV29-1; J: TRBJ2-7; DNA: TGCAGCGTTGTGAGGGACAGGGGCTACGAGCAGTACTTC; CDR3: CSVVRDRGYEQYF
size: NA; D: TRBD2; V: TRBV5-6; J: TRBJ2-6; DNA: TGTGCCAGCAGCTTGTGGGGGGAGGGCTCTGGGGCCAACGTCCTGACTTTC; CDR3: CASSLWGEGSGANVLTF
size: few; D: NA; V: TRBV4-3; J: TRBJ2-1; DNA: TGCGCCAGCAGCCAAGGCGTAATTGCGGCCTACAATGAGCAGTTCTTC; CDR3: CASSQGVIAAYNEQFF
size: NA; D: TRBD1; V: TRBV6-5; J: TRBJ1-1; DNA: TGTGCCAGCAGTTACTCGACAGGGGGCGCGAGCACTGAAGCTTTCTTT; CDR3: CASSYSTGGASTEAFF
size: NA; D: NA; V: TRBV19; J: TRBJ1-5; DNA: TGTGCCAGTAGTATTGAGGTGCGGTCCGGGCCCCAGCATTTT; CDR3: CASSIEVRSGPQHF
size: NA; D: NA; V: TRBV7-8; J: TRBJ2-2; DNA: TGTGCCAGCTGGACCTTACAGGGATCCGGGGAGCTGTTTTTT; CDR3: CASWTLQGSGELFF
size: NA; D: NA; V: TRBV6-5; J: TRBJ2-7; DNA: TGTGCCAGCAGGCGCCCGAGCTCCTACGAGCAGTACTTC; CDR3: CASRRPSSYEQYF
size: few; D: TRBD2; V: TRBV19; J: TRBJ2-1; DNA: TGTGCCAGTAGTAGCGGGGGACTTTACAATGAGCAGTTCTTC; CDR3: CASSSGGLYNEQFF
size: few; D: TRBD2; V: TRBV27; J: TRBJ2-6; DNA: TGTGCCAGCAGTTTAAGCGGGGAATGGGCCAACGTCCTGACTTTC; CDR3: CASSLSGEWANVLTF
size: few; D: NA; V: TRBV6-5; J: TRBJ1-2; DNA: TGTGCCAGCAGTCTCCAGGGAGGAGATGGCTACACCTTC; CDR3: CASSLQGGDGYTF
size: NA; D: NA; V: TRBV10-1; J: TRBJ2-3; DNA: TGCGCCAGCCCCGAGTTGAGGGGGTACACAGATACGCAGTATTTT; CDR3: CASPELRGYTDTQYF
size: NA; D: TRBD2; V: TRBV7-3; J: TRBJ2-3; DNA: TGTGCCAGCGCGGCAGTAGCGGGAGGAGATACGCAGTATTTT; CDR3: CASAAVAGGDTQYF
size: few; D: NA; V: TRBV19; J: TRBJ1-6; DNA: TGTGCCAGTAGACCAGAACAGGGACATAATTCACCCCTCCACTTT; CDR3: CASRPEQGHNSPLHF
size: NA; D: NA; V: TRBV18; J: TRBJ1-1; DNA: TGTGCCAGCTCACCACACCAGGGGTCTGAAGCTTTCTTT; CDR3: CASSPHQGSEAFF
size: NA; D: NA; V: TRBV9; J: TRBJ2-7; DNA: TGTGCCAGCAGCGTAGCAGGGGGGCTTGACGAGCAGTACTTC; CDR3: CASSVAGGLDEQYF
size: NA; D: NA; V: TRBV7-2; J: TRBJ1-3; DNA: TGTGCGATTAAAGGGGCTGGAAACACCATATATTTT; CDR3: CAIKGAGNTIYF
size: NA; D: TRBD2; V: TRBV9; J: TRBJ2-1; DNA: TGTGCCAGCAGCGCCCCCGGGACTAACCGTCGGAATGAGCAGTTCTTC; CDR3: CASSAPGTNRRNEQFF
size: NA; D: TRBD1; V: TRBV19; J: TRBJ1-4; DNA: TGTGCCAGTAGACCGGGACAGGGAAATGAAAAACTGTTTTTT; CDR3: CASRPGQGNEKLFF
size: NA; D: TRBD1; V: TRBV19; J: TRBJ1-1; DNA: TGTGCCAGTAGTGTGACAGGGGGAAACACTGAAGCTTTCTTT; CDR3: CASSVTGGNTEAFF
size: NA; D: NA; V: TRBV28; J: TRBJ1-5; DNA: TGTGCCAGCCGTACAGGGACGAATCAGCCCCAGCATTTT; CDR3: CASRTGTNQPQHF
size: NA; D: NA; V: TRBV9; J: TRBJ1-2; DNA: TGTGCCAGCAGCGTAGGGAGGGGCGGCTACACCTTC; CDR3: CASSVGRGGYTF
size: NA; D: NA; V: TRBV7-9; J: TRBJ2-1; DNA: TGTGCCAGCAGCTCGGACACCTCTAGCTCCTACAATGAGCAGTTCTTC; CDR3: CASSSDTSSSYNEQFF
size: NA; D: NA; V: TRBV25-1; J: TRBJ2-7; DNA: TGTGCCAGCAGTGAATTGAGGGGGAACGAGCAGTACTTC; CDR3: CASSELRGNEQYF
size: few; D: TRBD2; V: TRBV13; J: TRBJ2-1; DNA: TGTGCCAGCAGCTTATTGACTCGGGCTAGCGGGAGGGGCTCCTACAATGAGCAGTTCTTC; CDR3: CASSLLTRASGRGSYNEQFF
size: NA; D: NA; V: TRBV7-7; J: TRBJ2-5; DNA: TGTGCTAGCAGCTTAGCCAGCCAAGAGACCCAGTACTTC; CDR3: CASSLASQETQYF
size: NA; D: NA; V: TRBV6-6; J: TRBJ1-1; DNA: TGTGCCAGCAGCCCCCCGGGGAACACTGAAGCTTTCTTT; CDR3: CASSPPGNTEAFF
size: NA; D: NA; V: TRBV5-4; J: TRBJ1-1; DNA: TGTGCCAGCAGCTCTGACAGTAACACTGAAGCTTTCTTT; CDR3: CASSSDSNTEAFF
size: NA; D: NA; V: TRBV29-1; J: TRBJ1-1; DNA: TGCAGCGTATGGGATGGTGGCAGTAGGGGGGCTTTCTTT; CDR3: CSVWDGGSRGAFF
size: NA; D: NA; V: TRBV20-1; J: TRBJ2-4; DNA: TGCAGTGCTAGATCCAGAAACATTCAGTACTTC; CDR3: CSARSRNIQYF
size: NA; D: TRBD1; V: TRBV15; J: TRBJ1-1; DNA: TGTGCCACCAGGACAGGGGTGTCGGGGACTGAAGCTTTCTTT; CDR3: CATRTGVSGTEAFF
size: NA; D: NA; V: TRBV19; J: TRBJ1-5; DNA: TGTGCCAGTACCCCCTCTGGGGCTAGCAATCAGCCCCAGCATTTT; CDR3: CASTPSGASNQPQHF
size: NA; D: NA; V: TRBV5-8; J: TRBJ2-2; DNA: TGTGCCAGCAGCTTGGCCGCCGGGAACGGGGAGCTGTTTTTT; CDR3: CASSLAAGNGELFF
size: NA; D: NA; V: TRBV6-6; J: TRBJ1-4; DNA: TGTGCCAGCAGAAACCAGGGGACTAATGAAAAACTGTTTTTT; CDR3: CASRNQGTNEKLFF
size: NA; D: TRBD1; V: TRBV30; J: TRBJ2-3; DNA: TGTGCCTGGACTGGGACAGGGGGCTGGGATACGCAGTATTTT; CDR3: CAWTGTGGWDTQYF
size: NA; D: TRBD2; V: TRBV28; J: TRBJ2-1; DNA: TGTGCCAGCAGTTACTCAGCGGGAGGGGAAAACAATGAGCAGTTCTTC; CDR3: CASSYSAGGENNEQFF
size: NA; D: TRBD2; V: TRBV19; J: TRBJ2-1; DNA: TGTGCCAGTAGTATAGATCTCGATCCTCGCGGGAGGACCAACAATGAGCAGTTCTTC; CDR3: CASSIDLDPRGRTNNEQFF
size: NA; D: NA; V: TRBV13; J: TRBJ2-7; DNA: TGTGCCAGCAGCTTAGGGAGGGGGTATAACGAGCAGTACTTC; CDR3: CASSLGRGYNEQYF
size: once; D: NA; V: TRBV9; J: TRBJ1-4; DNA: TGTGCCAGCAGCCCCGGTATGCAATCTAATGAAAAACTGTTTTTT; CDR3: CASSPGMQSNEKLFF
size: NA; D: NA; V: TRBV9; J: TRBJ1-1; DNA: TGTGCCAGCGGGCAGTTGAACACTGAAGCTTTCTTT; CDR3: CASGQLNTEAFF
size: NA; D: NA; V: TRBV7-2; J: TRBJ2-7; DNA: TGTGCCAGCAGCTTAACCCGGAGCTCCTACGAGCAGTACTTC; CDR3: CASSLTRSSYEQYF
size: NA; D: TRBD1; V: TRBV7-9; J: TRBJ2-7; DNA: TGTGCCAGCAGTTTTACAGGGGGCCGGGAGCAGTACTTC; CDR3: CASSFTGGREQYF
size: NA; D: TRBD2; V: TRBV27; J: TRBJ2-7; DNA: TGTGCCAGCAGTTTATCACCTAGCGGGGACTACGAGCAGTACTTC; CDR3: CASSLSPSGDYEQYF
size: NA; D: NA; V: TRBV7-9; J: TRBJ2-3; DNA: TGTGCCAGCAGCTTAGTTGCGAGCACAGATACGCAGTATTTT; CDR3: CASSLVASTDTQYF
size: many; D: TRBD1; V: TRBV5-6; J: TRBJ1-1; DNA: TGTGCCAGCAGCTCGATGACAGGGGGGGACACTGAAGCTTTCTTT; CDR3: CASSSMTGGDTEAFF
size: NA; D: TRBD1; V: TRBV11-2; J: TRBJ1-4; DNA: TGTGCCAGCAGCACTAAACAGGGGGTGGGTGAAAAACTGTTTTTT; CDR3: CASSTKQGVGEKLFF
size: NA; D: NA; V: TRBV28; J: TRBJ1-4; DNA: TGTGCCAGCAACCCCCTCTCCAGGATTAATGAAAAACTGTTTTTT; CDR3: CASNPLSRINEKLFF
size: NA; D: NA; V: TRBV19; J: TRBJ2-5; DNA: TGTGCCAGTAGTATAGGTGGTGCGTATTCCGAGACCCAGTACTTC; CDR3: CASSIGGAYSETQYF